One sample yielded the 24 T cell receptor beta chains listed below, sequenced in a study of cytomegalovirus exposure and HLA in healthy donors. With 60 Vbeta and 13 Jbeta primers, the PCR was carried out. Some clones are missing from TCRdb's copy, which holds only in-frame ones; the method was immunoSEQ multiplex PCR. Found here are around 210,000 clones, around 78% of them singletons; the top ten hold about 0.5%. The material sequenced was PBMCs. The origin of the receptors is a boy aged 5-17 years in good health and CMV-seronegative.

The CDR3 DNA reads as TGTGCCAGCACGACGGACTCATCCACAGATACGCAGTATTTT. Its translation is CASTTDSSTDTQYF. The V gene is TRBV27, the J gene TRBJ2-3, with D possibly TRBD2 on 5 matching bases. The CDR3 is made up of 14 amino acids. Trimming pared 7 bases from V and 2 bases from J, leaving 13 bases between. Per the germline V gene, CDR1 is MNHEY and CDR2 is SMNVEV (reference sequence).

The CDR3 here is CASSTRQGSDEQYF. As DNA, the CDR3 is TGTGCCAGCAGCACAAGACAGGGTTCCGACGAGCAGTACTTC. The chain combines TRBV11-1 with TRBJ2-7; 7 nucleotides line up with TRBD1. This CDR3 contains 14 residues. Germline CDR1 is SGHAT and CDR2 is FQDESV (reference sequence). The V gene end was trimmed by 5 bases and the J gene end by 5 bases; junction bases not matched to a gene: 9.

This clone showed up just once. This sequence joins TRBV5-1 and TRBJ2-7, with 9 bases identical to TRBD1. The junction had 10 bases not matched to a gene; V was cut back by 0 bases and J by 3 bases. Germline V gene sequence: CDR1 SGHRS, CDR2 YFSETQ. The CDR3 loop spans 17 amino acids. CDR3 bases: TGCGCCAGCAGCTTGGGCCCCTCGGACAGGGGAGGCTACGAGCAGTACTTC. Amino acid sequence: CASSLGPSDRGGYEQYF.

This clone has a single count. V is TRBV30 and J is TRBJ2-7; 13 bases match TRBD2. From germline, CDR1 is GTSNPN and CDR2 SVGIG (reference sequence). There are 15 residues in the CDR3. V was clipped by 3 bases and J by 7 bases; unmatched bases: 9. The CDR3 region is CAWSSGLAGVREQYF. The CDR3 DNA reads as TGTGCCTGGAGCTCAGGACTAGCGGGAGTTCGGGAGCAGTACTTC.

The J gene is TRBJ1-2, the V gene TRBV19; TRBD1 aligns across 8 bases. The CDR3 loop spans 15 amino acids. Germline loops: CDR1 LNHDA, CDR2 SQIVND (reference sequence). V trimming: 4 bases; J trimming: 3 bases; junction bases outside the gene matches: 7. The CDR3 DNA is TGTGCCAGTAGTACCTCGACAGGGGCCTACTATGGCTACACCTTC. Its protein product is CASSTSTGAYYGYTF.

The chain links TRBV5-4 to TRBJ2-1; D gene ambiguous. Trimming took 2 bases from V and 6 from J, leaving 9 bases between them. The CDR3 contains 13 residues. CDR1 and CDR2 (germline): SGHNT, YYREEE (reference sequence). The DNA of the CDR3 is TGTGCCAGCAGCTTCCCTCAGGTCAATGAGCAGTTCTTC. Residues: CASSFPQVNEQFF. Drawing the rest from reference TRBV5-4 and TRBJ2-1, the complete variable domain is ETGVTQSPTHLIKTRGQQVTLRCSSQSGHNTVSWYQQALGQGPQFIFQYYREEENGRGNFPPRFSGLQFPNYSSELNVNALELDDSALYLCASSFPQVNEQFFGPGTRLTVL.

This rearrangement joins TRBV9 to TRBJ2-2; 13 bases are a match to TRBD2. CDR1 is SGDLS and CDR2 is YYNGEE in the germline V gene. The length of the CDR3 is 16 residues. V was pared by 2 bases and J by 7 bases, with 5 bases of the junction left unmatched. The CDR3: CASSVGLAGEIGELFF. The CDR3 coding sequence is TGTGCCAGCAGCGTTGGACTAGCGGGAGAAATCGGGGAGCTGTTTTTT.

The chain links TRBV5-4 to TRBJ2-7, with 7 bases that match TRBD1. The CDR3 length is 13 residues. Trimming at V came to 7 bases and at J to 0 bases, leaving 4 bases not matched to a gene. Germline values: CDR1 SGHNT, CDR2 YYREEE (reference sequence). The DNA of the CDR3 is TGTGCCAGCGGGACAGCGAGCTCCTACGAGCAGTACTTC. Its translation is CASGTASSYEQYF.

This clone turned up a few times. The chain employs TRBV7-9 and TRBJ2-2; 9 positions agree with TRBD2. From germline, CDR1 is SEHNR and CDR2 FQNEAQ (reference sequence). The CDR3 consists of 16 residues. The trim removed 6 bases at V and 1 base at J, leaving 6 bases unmatched. The CDR3 bases are TGTGCCAGCAGTCAAAAGACTAGCGGGAACACCGGGGAGCTGTTTTTT. This translates into CASSQKTSGNTGELFF.

This chain connects TRBV5-4 to TRBJ2-1; D gene ambiguous. The V and J ends lost 3 bases and 0 bases respectively, with 10 bases between them. The CDR3 spans 15 residues. The germline V gene has CDR1 SGHNT and CDR2 YYREEE (reference sequence). The CDR3 DNA is TGTGCCAGCAGCTATTTCACGAGCTCCTACAATGAGCAGTTCTTC. Translation gives CASSYFTSSYNEQFF.

The CDR3 DNA sequence: TGCAGTGCTTCACAGGGGCGGTGGGCTTTCTTT. Amino acids: CSASQGRWAFF. This chain joins TRBV20-1 and TRBJ1-1, with 7 bases fitting TRBD1. This CDR3 spans 11 amino acids. Looked up from germline, CDR1 is DFQATT and CDR2 is SNEGSKA (reference sequence). V lost 5 bases to trimming and J lost 11 bases; unmatched junction nucleotides: 8.

The chain links TRBV2 to TRBJ2-1; TRBD2 is a possible D gene (7 bases). Trimming removed 6 bases from V and 5 bases from J, with 17 bases in between. In germline, CDR1 is SNHLY, CDR2 FYNNEI. This CDR3 is built from 15 residues. The CDR3 spells CASSPSGTWDNEQFF. Written as DNA, the CDR3 is TGTGCCAGCAGCCCCAGCGGGACATGGGACAATGAGCAGTTCTTC. The complete variable domain, with remaining parts taken from reference TRBV2 and TRBJ2-1, reads EPEVTQTPSHQVTQMGQEVILRCVPISNHLYFYWYRQILGQKVEFLVSFYNNEISEKSEIFDDQFSVERPDGSNFTLKIRSTKLEDSAMYFCASSPSGTWDNEQFFGPGTRLTVL.

This clone has a single count. The chain couples TRBV29-1 to TRBJ2-3, with D perhaps matching TRBD2 (6 bases). This CDR3 is 13 amino acids long. Trimming left V 6 bases short and J 2 bases short, with 12 bases between. Germline assignment: CDR1 SQVTM and CDR2 ANQGSEA. CDR3 in amino acids: CSVAGPDTDTQYF. The CDR3 DNA reads TGCAGCGTGGCGGGGCCTGACACAGATACGCAGTATTTT.

This clone was observed a few times. The gene calls are TRBV6-1 and TRBJ1-4, with 10 bases identical to TRBD1. Germline CDR1 and CDR2: MNHNS and SASEGT. Unmatched junction bases numbered 8, after V lost 1 base and J lost 6 bases. The CDR3 loop spans 17 amino acids. CDR3 nucleotides: TGTGCCAGCAGTGAAGAGGGGGTGGGGACAGGGGATGAAAAACTGTTTTTT. Translation: CASSEEGVGTGDEKLFF.

The rearrangement uses TRBV5-1 and TRBJ2-3; 15 bases match TRBD2. The junction had 11 bases not matched to a gene; V was cut back by 4 bases and J by 2 bases. The CDR3 is 19 residues long. Germline V gene lookup returns CDR1 SGHRS and CDR2 YFSETQ. The CDR3 region has the DNA TGCGCCAGCAGCCCAAGGACTAGCGGGGGGGTCACATACACAGATACGCAGTATTTT. This codes for CASSPRTSGGVTYTDTQYF.

The chain carries TRBV14 and TRBJ2-3; 8 nucleotides align to TRBD2. The length of the CDR3 is 13 residues. J lost 7 bases, V lost 4 bases, and 4 bases had no gene match. In germline, CDR1 is SGHDN, CDR2 FVKESK. In DNA form, the CDR3 reads TGTGCCAGCAGCCCGGCGGGGGGTCATACGCAGTATTTT. Residues: CASSPAGGHTQYF.

This clone was seen a single time. The chain links TRBV30 to TRBJ1-6; TRBD1 agrees at 7 bases. CDR1 and CDR2 from the germline V gene are GTSNPN and SVGIG (reference sequence). The CDR3 consists of 19 residues. The trim removed 1 base at V and 8 bases at J, leaving 20 bases unmatched. The CDR3 coding sequence is TGTGCCTGGAGTGCCGGTACAGGGGTAATGCCTCCCGTCGATTCACCCCTCCACTTT. It encodes CAWSAGTGVMPPVDSPLHF.

This chain uses TRBV11-3 with TRBJ1-1; TRBD1 matches 7 bases. The CDR3 runs 14 residues. The germline V gene has CDR1 SGHNT and CDR2 YENEEA. The trim removed 4 bases at V and 4 bases at J, leaving 6 bases unmatched. CDR3 nucleotides: TGTGCCAGCAGCTCGGACAGGAAGGGCACTGAAGCTTTCTTT. Its translation is CASSSDRKGTEAFF. Full variable domain (rest looked up from reference TRBV11-3 and TRBJ1-1): EAGVVQSPRYKIIEKKQPVAFWCNPISGHNTLYWYLQNLGQGPELLIRYENEEAVDDSQLPKDRFSAERLKGVDSTLKIQPAELGDSAVYLCASSSDRKGTEAFFGQGTRLTVV.

Comments on this clone: The sample carries other DNA sequences with the same CDR3. This chain connects TRBV5-1 to TRBJ2-1; 7 bases agree with TRBD1. The CDR3 spans 15 residues. The junction had 5 bases not matched to a gene; V was cut back by 0 bases and J by 5 bases. The germline V gene has CDR1 SGHRS and CDR2 YFSETQ. CDR3 sequence: CASSLGGGGNNEQFF. As DNA, the CDR3 is TGCGCCAGCAGCTTGGGAGGGGGCGGCAACAATGAGCAGTTCTTC.

CDR3 region: CASSPEGQGMNEQFF. In DNA form, the CDR3 reads TGTGCCAGCAGCCCGGAGGGACAGGGTATGAATGAGCAGTTCTTC. The genes are TRBV11-3 and TRBJ2-1; 9 nucleotides align to TRBD1. The CDR3 totals 15 residues. Germline CDR1 reads SGHNT; CDR2 reads YENEEA. The ends lost 5 bases at V and 7 bases at J; junction bases unmatched: 9.

This sequence joins TRBV19 and TRBJ1-5; TRBD1 matches at 8 bases. The CDR3 consists of 16 residues. V lost 6 bases, J lost 7 bases, and 14 bases stayed unmatched. Germline CDR1 and CDR2: LNHDA and SQIVND (reference sequence). CDR3 residues: CASRPLQGAQGQPQHF. In DNA, the CDR3 is TGTGCCAGTAGGCCACTCCAGGGGGCGCAGGGGCAGCCCCAGCATTTT.

This clone was picked up one time. This chain joins TRBV30 and TRBJ2-1; D not resolved. CDR1 and CDR2 (germline): GTSNPN, SVGIG (reference sequence). Trimming stripped 2 bases from V and 3 bases from J, with 8 bases between. This CDR3 spans 13 amino acids. CDR3 sequence: CAWSHSNYNEQFF. CDR3 bases: TGTGCCTGGAGTCACTCGAACTACAATGAGCAGTTCTTC.

The V call is TRBV10-3, the J call TRBJ2-1, with 10 bases that match TRBD2. Per germline, CDR1 ENHRY and CDR2 SYGVKD. The CDR3 is made up of 15 amino acids. Trimming took 6 bases from V and 5 from J; bases not matched to a gene: 7. The CDR3 protein is CAIRDPSGGHNEQFF. The CDR3 DNA follows: TGTGCCATCAGAGATCCTAGCGGGGGACACAATGAGCAGTTCTTC.

V and J are TRBV14 and TRBJ1-1; D not resolved. Per germline, CDR1 SGHDN and CDR2 FVKESK. The V end lost 4 bases, the J end lost 6 bases, and 18 bases lay between the germline ends. This CDR3 is built from 15 residues. CDR3 region: CASSPRPDPGPEAFF. The CDR3 DNA reads as TGTGCCAGCAGCCCGAGGCCAGATCCTGGCCCTGAAGCTTTCTTT.